This TCR beta chain was found in a study of T cell responses to AZD1222 COVID-19 vaccine. Method: immunoSEQ multiplex PCR; TCRdb's copy keeps in-frame clones and lacks some. There are 59,000 or so clones in the sample; around 80% occur only once, and roughly 10% lies in the top ten. The study's findings and limits: Among AZD1222 vaccinees, only six were seropositive at baseline. With dominance at 160-218 and 743-854, vaccine-associated CD4 TCRs spanned spike. No day 14 peak samples; only post-peak repertoires were characterized. Spike-specific TCR breadth and depth rose after two AZD1222 doses.

With respect to this clone: What it binds is unknown. The same CDR3 also results from other DNA sequences found in this sample.

The CDR3 runs to 15 residues. Trimming took 1 base from V and 1 from J, leaving 8 bases between them. Germline V CDR1 and CDR2: LNHDA, SQIVND (reference sequence). This sequence was found in an adult in good health. This chain uses TRBV19 with TRBJ1-5; D gene unclear. Sequencing was performed on peripheral blood, taken on day 0 of AZD1222 vaccination. The CDR3 spells CASSIGGRSNQPQHF. In nucleotides, the CDR3 is TGTGCCAGTAGTATAGGGGGAAGGAGCAATCAGCCCCAGCATTTT.